The 25 T cell receptor beta chains below all came from one sample that was sequenced in a study of patients with pleural tuberculosis. TCRdb re-analysed the reads in MiXCR, keeping a single row per CDR3 protein. This sample has about 30,000 distinct CDR3 sequences, with 18% found just once. Sequencing input: peripheral blood. These receptors were taken from a human donor with pleural tuberculosis.

This clonotype was detected a few times. The chain couples TRBV12-3 or TRBV12-4 to TRBJ2-7; D may be TRBD1 or TRBD2 (5 bases each). The CDR3 spans 12 residues. V dropped 6 bases and J dropped 10 bases, with 16 bases sitting between them. In nucleotides, the CDR3 is TGTGCCAGCAGACGGGACGGCCCTGCACAGTACTTC. Translating it yields CASRRDGPAQYF.

At least ten counts were recorded for this clonotype. A read error may be the cause here, since a much bigger clone is one base away. The J gene is TRBJ1-1, the V gene TRBV7-2; no clear D gene. This CDR3 contains 17 residues. V gave up 7 bases and J gave up 2 bases, with 23 bases separating them. Germline V gene data show CDR1 as SGHTA and CDR2 as FQGNSA. CDR3 in DNA: TGTGCCAGCAACTATACCGGATTCCCTTTCGATAACACTGAAGCTTTCTTT. Residues: CASNYTGFPFDNTEAFF.

This clonotype is medium-sized in the sample. V usage is TRBV25-1 and J usage is TRBJ2-3; D is ambiguous. CDR3 length: 11 residues. Germline-derived CDR1 and CDR2 are MGHDK and SYGVNS. Trimming pared 5 bases from V and 0 bases from J, leaving 0 bases between. The CDR3 bases are TGTGCCAGCAGTAGCACAGATACGCAGTATTTT. Translated: CASSSTDTQYF.

The table lists this clonotype with many counts. This sequence joins TRBV5-1 and TRBJ1-3; D is ambiguous. V was pared by 0 bases and J by 6 bases, with 10 bases between. This CDR3 has 14 amino acids. Germline V CDR1 and CDR2: SGHRS, YFSETQ. This chain's CDR3 is CASSLEGNENTIYF. For the CDR3, the DNA is TGCGCCAGCAGCTTGGAAGGGAACGAAAACACCATATATTTT.

This clonotype occurred many times. The V call is TRBV20-1, the J call TRBJ2-3; tentative D call: TRBD2 (6 bases). CDR1 DFQATT and CDR2 SNEGSKA come from the germline V gene (reference sequence). CDR3 length equals 15 residues. Trimming left V 5 bases short and J 5 bases short, with 20 bases between. For the CDR3, the DNA is TGCAGTGCTGAGACCCCTAGACTGGGGGGAGATACGCAGTATTTT. Translating gives CSAETPRLGGDTQYF.

This clonotype was found many times. The J gene is TRBJ1-1, the V gene TRBV5-1, with a possible D match to TRBD1 (6 bases). CDR3 size: 15 residues. CDR1 is SGHRS, CDR2 YFSETQ, per germline. V dropped 7 bases and J dropped 2 bases, with 18 bases sitting between them. The CDR3: CASGSTGTPNTEAFF. The CDR3 DNA reads TGCGCCAGCGGATCTACTGGGACACCAAACACTGAAGCTTTCTTT.

This clonotype was counted ten times or more. The chain recombines TRBV6-1 with TRBJ2-5, with a possible D match to TRBD1 (6 bases). V was pared by 8 bases and J by 2 bases, with 12 bases between. CDR1 is MNHNS and CDR2 is SASEGT in the germline V gene. There are 13 residues in the CDR3. The CDR3 nucleotides are TGTGCCAGCTCCTGGCAGGGGCAAGAGACCCAGTACTTC. Translation gives CASSWQGQETQYF.

For this clonotype: A much larger clone lies a single base off, so this may be a read error. The V gene is TRBV2, the J gene TRBJ2-7, with D tentatively TRBD1 or TRBD2 (5 bases each). The germline V gene encodes CDR1 SNHLY and CDR2 FYNNEI. The CDR3 has 13 amino acids. The CDR3 here is CGSSEARGPEQYF. The CDR3 nucleotides are TGTGGCAGCAGTGAAGCAAGGGGACCGGAGCAGTACTTC.

In its sample, this clonotype was seen many times. J is TRBJ1-4 and V is TRBV3-1; D remains unclear. CDR1 and CDR2 (germline): LGHDT, YNNKEL (reference sequence). The CDR3 has 13 residues. V dropped 0 bases and J dropped 7 bases, with 6 bases sitting between them. In DNA form, the CDR3 reads TGTGCCAGCAGCCAAGATGGGTTTGAAAAACTGTTTTTT. Protein sequence: CASSQDGFEKLFF. Drawing the rest from reference TRBV3-1 and TRBJ1-4, the complete variable domain is DTAVSQTPKYLVTQMGNDKSIKCEQNLGHDTMYWYKQDSKKFLKIMFSYNNKELIINETVPNRFSPKSPDKAHLNLHINSLELGDSAVYFCASSQDGFEKLFFGSGTQLSVL.

This clonotype was counted ten times or more. CDR3 bases: TGTGCCAGCAGTACCGGAGCGGGGAATGAGCAGTTCTTC. Encoded protein: CASSTGAGNEQFF. The chain has TRBV6-4 and TRBJ2-1; 7 bases match TRBD2. The V and J ends lost 5 bases and 7 bases, in that order; junction bases with no gene match: 5. Germline CDR1 reads MRHNA; CDR2 reads SNTAGT. CDR3 length: 13 amino acids.

The table lists this clonotype with a few counts. CDR3 region: CASRYRVGLAEAQFF. CDR3 sequence (DNA): TGTGCCAGCAGGTATAGGGTGGGTTTGGCCGAGGCGCAGTTCTTC. J is TRBJ2-1 and V is TRBV27, with unresolved D. CDR1 is MNHEY, CDR2 SMNVEV, per germline (reference sequence). The CDR3 spans 15 residues. Trimming cost V 6 bases and J 12 bases, with 24 bases left between them.

This clonotype has ten or more counts. The chain carries TRBV12-3 or TRBV12-4 and TRBJ2-3, with unresolved D. The CDR3 is 12 residues long. The V end lost 3 bases, the J end lost 8 bases, and 9 bases lay between the germline ends. The chain's CDR3 is CASSLVKGTQYF. CDR3 sequence (DNA): TGTGCCAGCAGTTTGGTGAAAGGTACGCAGTATTTT.

This clonotype was found many times. The rearrangement links TRBV20-1 to TRBJ1-5; D is possibly TRBD1 (6 bases). The length of the CDR3 is 15 residues. Trimming pared 3 bases from V and 0 bases from J, leaving 12 bases between. CDR1 DFQATT and CDR2 SNEGSKA come from the germline V gene (reference sequence). This chain's CDR3 is CSASEQGYSNQPQHF. DNA of the CDR3: TGCAGTGCTAGTGAGCAGGGGTATAGCAATCAGCCCCAGCATTTT.

This clonotype came up many times. The V gene is TRBV28, the J gene TRBJ2-5, with D possibly called TRBD1 or TRBD2 (6 bases each). Trimming removed 6 bases from V and 2 bases from J, with 22 bases in between. Germline CDR1 reads MDHEN; CDR2 reads SYDVKM. This CDR3 is built from 17 residues. CDR3 region: CASSTPAGHTLQETQYF. The CDR3 DNA reads TGTGCCAGCAGCACCCCGGCGGGACATACCCTTCAAGAGACCCAGTACTTC.

This clonotype has a count of ten or more. The chain couples TRBV5-1 to TRBJ1-2, with 8 bases aligning to TRBD1. The CDR3 spans 15 residues. CDR1 SGHRS and CDR2 YFSETQ come from the germline V gene. The J segment lost 6 bases and the V segment lost 4 bases, leaving 11 bases of the junction unmatched. CDR3 sequence: CASSAVQGARDGYTF. The CDR3 bases are TGCGCCAGCAGCGCCGTCCAGGGGGCACGGGATGGCTACACCTTC.

This clonotype has ten or more counts. The V and J genes are TRBV3-1 and TRBJ2-1; D is perhaps TRBD1 or TRBD2 (5 bases each). Germline lookup yields CDR1 LGHDT and CDR2 YNNKEL (reference sequence). This CDR3 is built from 13 residues. V lost 4 bases, J lost 8 bases, and 12 bases lay in between. The DNA of the CDR3 is TGTGCCAGCAGCCGGGGACGGGTGGATGAGCAGTTCTTC. Residues: CASSRGRVDEQFF.

The chain carries TRBV15 and TRBJ1-5; D is perhaps TRBD1 (5 bases). Germline V gives CDR1 LNHNV, CDR2 YYDKDF (reference sequence). V lost 4 bases, J lost 1 base, and 14 bases lay in between. The CDR3 consists of 16 residues. The CDR3 spells CATSKPGGKSNQPQHF. CDR3 bases: TGTGCCACCAGCAAACCCGGGGGGAAGAGCAATCAGCCCCAGCATTTT.

This clonotype was seen at least ten times. The chain recombines TRBV20-1 with TRBJ2-3; 14 bases are shared with TRBD2. There are 16 residues in the CDR3. The junction had 11 bases not matched to a gene; V was cut back by 8 bases and J by 4 bases. Germline V gene lookup returns CDR1 DFQATT and CDR2 SNEGSKA (reference sequence). Written as DNA, the CDR3 is TGCAGTACCCTAGGGACTAGCGGGAGTGGTGCAGATACGCAGTATTTT. Translation: CSTLGTSGSGADTQYF.

This clonotype occurred many times. V is TRBV11-1 and J is TRBJ1-2; weak D call: TRBD1 (6 bases). Trimming removed 2 bases at V and 4 bases at J, with 14 bases between. The length of the CDR3 is 15 residues. Per germline, CDR1 SGHAT and CDR2 FQDESV (reference sequence). CDR3 nucleotide sequence: TGTGCCAGCAGCTTAACCAGGGGATCATCCTATGGCTACACCTTC. This gives the protein CASSLTRGSSYGYTF.

In its sample, this clonotype was seen many times. The chain joins TRBV24-1 to TRBJ2-1; no reliable D call. This CDR3 contains 13 residues. Per the germline V gene, CDR1 is KGHDR and CDR2 is SFDVKD. V lost 5 bases and J lost 10, with 14 bases in between. In DNA form, the CDR3 reads TGTGCCACCAGTGCTCCAGGACGCAAGGAGCAGTTCTTC. Translated, it gives CATSAPGRKEQFF.

The sample holds many counts of this clonotype. This rearrangement joins TRBV5-5 to TRBJ1-1; D is undetermined. Germline V lookup: CDR1 SGHKS, CDR2 YYEKEE (reference sequence). Trimming took off 0 bases at V and 5 bases at J, with 11 bases between the two ends. This CDR3 region has 14 residues. The CDR3 loop is CASSLARVETEAFF. The CDR3 bases are TGTGCCAGCAGCTTGGCTAGGGTTGAGACTGAAGCTTTCTTT.

This clonotype was picked up many times. This chain uses TRBV4-1 with TRBJ2-5, with D perhaps matching TRBD2 (6 bases). CDR1 is MGHRA and CDR2 is YSYEKL in the germline V gene. This CDR3 is 14 amino acids long. The ends were cut back, 1 base at V and 4 bases at J, with 10 bases in the middle. The CDR3 DNA reads as TGCGCCAGCAGCCAAGTATGGGGAGGAGAGACCCAGTACTTC. This codes for CASSQVWGGETQYF.

This clonotype was counted ten times or more. The rearrangement joins TRBV11-2 to TRBJ2-7; unclear D gene. The CDR3 consists of 13 residues. CDR1 and CDR2 (germline): SGHAT, FQNNGV. The germline V and J ends were trimmed by 1 base and 6 bases, with 10 bases remaining between them. The CDR3 DNA follows: TGTGCCAGCAGCTTAGCTTACGGCGCCGAGCAGTACTTC. Translation: CASSLAYGAEQYF. Filled out from reference TRBV11-2 and TRBJ2-7, the complete variable domain reads EAGVAQSPRYKIIEKRQSVAFWCNPISGHATLYWYQQILGQGPKLLIQFQNNGVVDDSQLPKDRFSAERLKGVDSTLKIQPAKLEDSAVYLCASSLAYGAEQYFGPGTRLTVT.

By proportion, this clonotype is medium-sized. The gene calls are TRBV20-1 and TRBJ1-1; 7 nucleotides match TRBD1. V trimming: 0 bases; J trimming: 6 bases; junction bases outside the gene matches: 4. This CDR3 has 13 amino acids. CDR1 is DFQATT, CDR2 SNEGSKA, per germline (reference sequence). This CDR3 reads CSARDIQGAEAFF. DNA of the CDR3: TGCAGTGCTAGAGATATCCAGGGGGCTGAAGCTTTCTTT.

This clonotype has just one count. The CDR3 does not end in the conserved phenylalanine or tryptophan, so this is likely a read error. V gene TRBV29-1 combines with J gene TRBJ1-1; no definite D call. V shed 1 base and J shed 8 bases, with 14 bases lying between them. Germline V gene lookup returns CDR1 SQVTM and CDR2 ANQGSEA. The CDR3 length is 13 residues. CDR3: CSVEVPRDDEAFL. In DNA, the CDR3 is TGCAGCGTTGAAGTTCCCAGAGATGACGAAGCTTTCCTT.